This T cell receptor (beta chain) was profiled in a study of blood T cell repertoires in COVID-19. This clone was detected only a few times. TCRdb's table, derived via immunoSEQ multiplex PCR, lists solely in-frame clones and lacks some. This sample yields about 300,000 clones, of which 85% to 90% are seen a single time; less than 2% belongs to the top ten. V shed 6 bases and J shed 3 bases, with 16 bases lying between them. From germline, CDR1 is SNHLY and CDR2 FYNNEI. This CDR3 is 15 amino acids long. V and J are TRBV2 and TRBJ2-3, with D possibly TRBD2 on 5 matching bases. The receptor comes from a woman aged 25 to 39 with COVID-19, enrolled during active disease. The sequencing input was peripheral blood. The CDR3, as DNA: TGTGCCAGCAGCGGACTGTCGAGGAGAACAGATACGCAGTATTTT. It encodes CASSGLSRRTDTQYF. The full variable domain, its missing parts supplied by reference TRBV2 and TRBJ2-3, is EPEVTQTPSHQVTQMGQEVILRCVPISNHLYFYWYRQILGQKVEFLVSFYNNEISEKSEIFDDQFSVERPDGSNFTLKIRSTKLEDSAMYFCASSGLSRRTDTQYFGPGTRLTVL.